The rows below give T cell receptor beta chains drawn from one sample of a study of control samples from healthy donors and cancer patients. This table comes from immunoSEQ multiplex PCR, and its TCRdb copy is limited to in-frame clones, with some not included. This table holds around 97,000 clones, around 89% found once. Specimen: PBMCs. Receptor source: a man in his 60s with lung cancer. The CDR3 runs from the conserved cysteine through the conserved F or W. The D gene is left open where the match is weak. Not all rows give a size; the values are once, few, many and, for expanded clones, a class.

j_gene | v_gene | d_gene | abundance | CDR3aa | CDR3nt
TRBJ1-2 | TRBV7-2 | - | - | CASSADGRLYGYTF | TGTGCCAGCAGCGCGGACGGACGCCTGTATGGCTACACCTTC
TRBJ2-1 | TRBV9 | TRBD2 | - | CASSPLGGGLYNEQFF | TGTGCCAGCAGCCCCCTAGGCGGGGGGCTTTACAATGAGCAGTTCTTC
TRBJ1-4 | TRBV5-1 | TRBD1 | - | CASSIGTGDEKLFF | TGCGCCAGCAGCATCGGGACAGGGGATGAAAAACTGTTTTTT
TRBJ2-2 | TRBV5-4 | TRBD1 | once | CASSLDRGSGELFF | TGTGCCAGCAGCCTCGACAGGGGTTCCGGGGAGCTGTTTTTT
TRBJ1-2 | TRBV9 | TRBD1 | - | CASSPRRTGGIGYGYTF | TGTGCCAGCAGCCCGAGACGGACAGGGGGCATCGGCTATGGCTACACCTTC
TRBJ2-2 | TRBV7-2 | - | - | CASSLRGATGELFF | TGTGCCAGCAGCCTCCGGGGGGCCACCGGGGAGCTGTTTTTT
TRBJ1-1 | TRBV25-1 | TRBD1 | medium-sized | CASSDRQGGTEAFF | TGTGCCAGCAGTGATCGACAGGGAGGGACTGAAGCTTTCTTT
TRBJ1-6 | TRBV27 | TRBD1 | - | CASSPLTGEGSPLHF | TGTGCCAGCAGTCCACTCACAGGGGAGGGTTCACCCCTCCACTTT
TRBJ2-1 | TRBV6-4 | TRBD2 | - | CASSSTSGSYNEQFF | TGTGCCAGCAGTTCGACTAGCGGGTCCTACAATGAGCAGTTCTTC
TRBJ1-1 | TRBV9 | - | - | CASSVGWGGEAFF | TGTGCCAGCAGCGTAGGGTGGGGGGGTGAAGCTTTCTTT
TRBJ1-1 | TRBV7-3 | TRBD1 | - | CASSTQGQGFAEAFF | TGTGCCAGCAGCACTCAGGGACAGGGATTCGCTGAAGCTTTCTTT
TRBJ1-5 | TRBV30 | - | - | CAWSVRGATYQPQHF | TGTGCCTGGAGTGTCCGTGGAGCCACTTATCAGCCCCAGCATTTT
TRBJ1-1 | TRBV7-2 | - | - | CASSFSGTNTEAFF | TGTGCCAGCAGCTTTTCCGGGACGAACACTGAAGCTTTCTTT
TRBJ2-7 | TRBV6-6 | - | few | CASSYLASYEQYF | TGTGCCAGCAGTTACTTGGCTTCCTACGAGCAGTACTTC
TRBJ2-5 | TRBV7-6 | - | - | CASSLGSTVQETQYF | TGTGCCAGCAGCTTAGGAAGTACAGTTCAAGAGACCCAGTACTTC
TRBJ1-2 | TRBV5-8 | - | - | CASSFGARIEGYTF | TGTGCCAGCAGCTTTGGGGCCAGGATAGAGGGCTACACCTTC
TRBJ2-3 | TRBV5-1 | - | once | CASSLGFITDTQYF | TGCGCCAGCAGCCTTGGCTTCATCACAGATACGCAGTATTTT
TRBJ1-2 | TRBV4-1 | TRBD1 | - | CASSQGLGQGAYGYTF | TGCGCCAGCAGCCAAGGGCTGGGACAGGGGGCCTATGGCTACACCTTC
TRBJ2-2 | TRBV5-1 | - | - | CASSFVGGGNTGELFF | TGCGCCAGCAGCTTTGTTGGTGGGGGAAACACCGGGGAGCTGTTTTTT
TRBJ1-1 | TRBV6-1 | - | - | CASSEVGQGRFTEAFF | TGTGCCAGCAGTGAAGTGGGGCAGGGTCGGTTCACTGAAGCTTTCTTT
TRBJ2-5 | TRBV5-1 | - | - | CASSFQGNSVETQYF | TGCGCCAGCAGCTTCCAGGGAAACAGTGTGGAGACCCAGTACTTC
TRBJ1-1 | TRBV30 | - | - | CAWKWAWDTEAFF | TGTGCCTGGAAATGGGCTTGGGACACTGAAGCTTTCTTT
TRBJ1-1 | TRBV27 | TRBD1 | - | CASKPPGQRNTEAFF | TGTGCCAGCAAACCTCCGGGACAGCGCAACACTGAAGCTTTCTTT
TRBJ1-5 | TRBV9 | - | - | CASSVLRSYSNQPQHF | TGTGCCAGCAGCGTATTGAGGTCTTATAGCAATCAGCCCCAGCATTTT
TRBJ1-1 | TRBV30 | - | - | CAYQQVALNTEAFF | TGTGCGTACCAACAGGTCGCTTTGAACACTGAAGCTTTCTTT
TRBJ1-1 | TRBV7-9 | - | - | CASSLKGSITEAFF | TGTGCCAGCAGCTTAAAGGGATCGATTACTGAAGCTTTCTTT
TRBJ2-3 | TRBV18 | TRBD1 | - | CASSPGTGPIDTQYF | TGTGCCAGCTCACCAGGGACAGGGCCTATCGATACGCAGTATTTT
TRBJ1-2 | TRBV7-9 | - | - | CASSQGADYGYTF | TGTGCCAGCAGCCAAGGGGCAGATTATGGCTACACCTTC
TRBJ2-2 | TRBV7-2 | - | - | CASSLEGGGELFF | TGTGCCAGCAGCTTAGAAGGGGGCGGGGAGCTGTTTTTT
TRBJ2-3 | TRBV7-3 | - | - | CASSPGGDTQYF | TGTGCCAGCAGCCCCGGGGGAGATACGCAGTATTTT
TRBJ2-3 | TRBV15 | TRBD2 | - | CATRVGAGDGDTQYF | TGTGCCACCAGGGTAGGAGCGGGGGACGGAGATACGCAGTATTTT
TRBJ1-2 | TRBV6-5 | - | - | CASSYSGRWESGYTF | TGTGCCAGCAGTTACTCGGGCAGGTGGGAGAGTGGCTACACCTTC
TRBJ1-4 | TRBV11-1 | - | - | CASSGGNAGEKLFF | TGTGCCAGCAGCGGCGGGAACGCAGGGGAAAAACTGTTTTTT
TRBJ1-1 | TRBV9 | - | - | CASSVGPGGMNTEAFF | TGTGCCAGCAGCGTAGGACCGGGGGGCATGAACACTGAAGCTTTCTTT
TRBJ2-7 | TRBV6-1 | TRBD1 | - | CASSATGGPAWVKQYF | TGTGCCAGCAGTGCTACAGGGGGCCCCGCCTGGGTCAAGCAGTACTTC
TRBJ1-1 | TRBV20-1 | TRBD1 | few | CSAGDRGGTEAFF | TGCAGTGCTGGTGACAGGGGAGGCACTGAAGCTTTCTTT
TRBJ1-2 | TRBV6-5 | - | - | CASTPFSTGYGYTF | TGTGCCAGCACCCCATTCTCGACAGGCTATGGCTACACCTTC
TRBJ2-6 | TRBV6-2/TRBV6-3 | TRBD1 | few | CASSTGAGANVLTF | TGTGCCAGCAGTACAGGGGCCGGGGCCAACGTCCTGACTTTC
TRBJ1-2 | TRBV6-2/TRBV6-3 | TRBD1 | - | CASSYQTGGNYGYTF | TGTGCCAGCAGTTACCAGACAGGGGGCAACTATGGCTACACCTTC
TRBJ2-1 | TRBV5-1 | - | - | CASSLQRSGNNEQFF | TGCGCCAGCAGCTTGCAAAGGTCAGGTAACAATGAGCAGTTCTTC
TRBJ1-5 | TRBV5-5 | TRBD1 | - | CASSTGQALSNQPQHF | TGTGCCAGCAGCACTGGACAGGCACTAAGCAATCAGCCCCAGCATTTT
TRBJ2-7 | TRBV18 | TRBD1 | - | CASSPGTEYPYEQYF | TGTGCCAGCTCACCAGGGACAGAGTACCCCTACGAGCAGTACTTC
TRBJ1-1 | TRBV4-2 | - | - | CASSQVGGENTEAFF | TGTGCCAGCAGCCAAGTTGGGGGGGAGAACACTGAAGCTTTCTTT
TRBJ2-2 | TRBV6-5 | - | - | CASSPYQGNTGELFF | TGTGCCAGCAGTCCCTATCAGGGAAACACCGGGGAGCTGTTTTTT
TRBJ1-5 | TRBV30 | TRBD1 | - | CAWSGQGRNQPQHF | TGTGCCTGGAGTGGACAGGGGAGGAATCAGCCCCAGCATTTT
TRBJ1-2 | TRBV7-2 | - | - | CASSLVYGGANYGYTF | TGTGCCAGCAGCTTAGTTTACGGGGGAGCTAACTATGGCTACACCTTC
TRBJ1-6 | TRBV30 | - | - | CAWSDPRQYPNSPLHF | TGTGCCTGGAGTGACCCGAGGCAGTATCCTAATTCACCCCTCCACTTT
TRBJ2-1 | TRBV7-2 | - | - | CASSQGGAIYNEQFF | TGTGCCAGCAGCCAAGGTGGGGCCATTTACAATGAGCAGTTCTTC
TRBJ1-1 | TRBV6-6 | - | - | CASSYVHTNTEAFF | TGTGCCAGCAGTTACGTACACACGAACACTGAAGCTTTCTTT
TRBJ1-5 | TRBV12-5 | - | - | CASVPGLEGPQPQHF | TGTGCTAGTGTCCCAGGTCTCGAAGGCCCTCAGCCCCAGCATTTT
TRBJ2-5 | TRBV5-1 | - | - | CASSSDKLSWETQYF | TGCGCCAGCAGTTCGGACAAACTGAGTTGGGAGACCCAGTACTTC
TRBJ1-2 | TRBV6-6 | - | once | CASSPTQDYGYTF | TGTGCCAGCAGCCCGACACAAGACTATGGCTACACCTTC
TRBJ2-2 | TRBV5-4 | - | - | CASSLWTDTGELFF | TGTGCCAGCAGCTTGTGGACTGACACCGGGGAGCTGTTTTTT